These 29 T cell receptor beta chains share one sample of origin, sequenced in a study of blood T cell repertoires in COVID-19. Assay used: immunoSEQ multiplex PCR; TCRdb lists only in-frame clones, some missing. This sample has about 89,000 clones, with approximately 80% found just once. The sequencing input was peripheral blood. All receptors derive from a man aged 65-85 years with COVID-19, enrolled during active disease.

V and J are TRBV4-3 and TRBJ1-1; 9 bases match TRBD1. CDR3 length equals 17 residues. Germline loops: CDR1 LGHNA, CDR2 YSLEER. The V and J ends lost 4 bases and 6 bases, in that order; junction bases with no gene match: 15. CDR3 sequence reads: CASSRGPGQGGSAEAFF. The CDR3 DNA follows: TGCGCCAGCAGCCGAGGCCCGGGACAGGGAGGTAGCGCTGAAGCTTTCTTT.

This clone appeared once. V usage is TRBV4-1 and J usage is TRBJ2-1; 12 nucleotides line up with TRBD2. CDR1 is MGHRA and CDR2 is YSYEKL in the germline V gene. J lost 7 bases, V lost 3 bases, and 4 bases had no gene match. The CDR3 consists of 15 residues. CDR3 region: CASSHPTSGSNEQFF. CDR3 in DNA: TGCGCCAGCAGCCACCCGACTAGCGGGAGTAATGAGCAGTTCTTC.

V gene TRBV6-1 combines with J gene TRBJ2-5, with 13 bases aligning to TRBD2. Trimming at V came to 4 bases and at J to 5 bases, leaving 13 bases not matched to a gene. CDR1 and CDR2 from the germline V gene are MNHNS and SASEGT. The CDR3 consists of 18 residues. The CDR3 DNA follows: TGTGCCAGCAGTGCCTCCAGGACTAGCGGGAGTTTCTGGGAGACCCAGTACTTC. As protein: CASSASRTSGSFWETQYF.

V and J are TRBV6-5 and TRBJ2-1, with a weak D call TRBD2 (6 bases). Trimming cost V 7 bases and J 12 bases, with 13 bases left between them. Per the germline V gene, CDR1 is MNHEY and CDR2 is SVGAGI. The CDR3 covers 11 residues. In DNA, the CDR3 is TGTGCCAGCACCTACGGGGGAGGGCAGTTCTTC. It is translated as CASTYGGGQFF.

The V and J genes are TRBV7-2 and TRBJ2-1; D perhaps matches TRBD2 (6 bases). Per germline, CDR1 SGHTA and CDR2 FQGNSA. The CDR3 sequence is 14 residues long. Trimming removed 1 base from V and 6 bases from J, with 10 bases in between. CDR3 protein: CASSLGISGNEQFF. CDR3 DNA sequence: TGTGCCAGCAGCTTAGGTATTAGCGGCAATGAGCAGTTCTTC. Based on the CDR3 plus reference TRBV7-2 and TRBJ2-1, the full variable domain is GAGVSQSPSNKVTEKGKDVELRCDPISGHTALYWYRQSLGQGLEFLIYFQGNSAPDKSGLPSDRFSAERTGGSVSTLTIQRTQQEDSAVYLCASSLGISGNEQFFGPGTRLTVL.

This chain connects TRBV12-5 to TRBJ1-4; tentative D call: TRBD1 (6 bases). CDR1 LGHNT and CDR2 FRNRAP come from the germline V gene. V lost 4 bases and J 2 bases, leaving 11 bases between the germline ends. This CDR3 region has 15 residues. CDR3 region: CASGSQGNTNEKLFF. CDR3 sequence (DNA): TGTGCTAGTGGTTCACAGGGAAATACTAATGAAAAACTGTTTTTT.

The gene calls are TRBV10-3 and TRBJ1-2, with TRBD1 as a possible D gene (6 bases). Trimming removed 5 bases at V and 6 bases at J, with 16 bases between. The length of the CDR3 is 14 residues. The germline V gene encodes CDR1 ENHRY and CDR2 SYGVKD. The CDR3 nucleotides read TGTGCCATCAGTCCCAAAACAGGGATAAATGGCTACACCTTC. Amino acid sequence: CAISPKTGINGYTF.

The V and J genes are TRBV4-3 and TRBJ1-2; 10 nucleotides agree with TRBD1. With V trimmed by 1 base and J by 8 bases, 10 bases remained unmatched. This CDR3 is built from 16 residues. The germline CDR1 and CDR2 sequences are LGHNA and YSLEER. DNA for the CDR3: TGCGCCAGCAGCCAAGCCCTCGGACAGGGGGTTCTGGGCTACACCTTC. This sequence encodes CASSQALGQGVLGYTF.

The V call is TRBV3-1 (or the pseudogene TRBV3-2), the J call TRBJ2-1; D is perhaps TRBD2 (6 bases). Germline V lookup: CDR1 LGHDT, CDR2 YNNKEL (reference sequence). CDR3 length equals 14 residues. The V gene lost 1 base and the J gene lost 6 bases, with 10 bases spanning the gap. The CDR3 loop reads CASSQVLAGNEQFF. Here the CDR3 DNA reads TGTGCCAGCAGCCAAGTACTAGCCGGCAATGAGCAGTTCTTC.

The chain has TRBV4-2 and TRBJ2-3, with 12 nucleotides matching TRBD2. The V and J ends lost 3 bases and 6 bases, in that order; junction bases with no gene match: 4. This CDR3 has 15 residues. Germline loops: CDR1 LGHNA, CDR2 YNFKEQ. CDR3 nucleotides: TGTGCCAGCAGCCAGATGGGGACTAGCGGGGATACGCAGTATTTT. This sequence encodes CASSQMGTSGDTQYF.

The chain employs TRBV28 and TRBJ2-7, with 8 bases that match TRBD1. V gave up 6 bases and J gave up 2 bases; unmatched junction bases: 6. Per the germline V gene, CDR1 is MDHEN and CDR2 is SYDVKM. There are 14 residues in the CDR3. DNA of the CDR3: TGTGCCAGCAGACCGCAGACAGGGGCCTACGAGCAGTACTTC. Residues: CASRPQTGAYEQYF.

The CDR3 sequence: CASSPLMEAGGHEQYF. In nucleotides, the CDR3 is TGTGCCAGCAGTCCCCTCATGGAAGCGGGAGGGCACGAGCAGTACTTC. The genes are TRBV28 and TRBJ2-7, with TRBD2 matching 10 bases. Germline V CDR1 and CDR2: MDHEN, SYDVKM. Trimming at V came to 5 bases and at J to 5 bases, leaving 12 bases not matched to a gene. The CDR3 consists of 16 residues.

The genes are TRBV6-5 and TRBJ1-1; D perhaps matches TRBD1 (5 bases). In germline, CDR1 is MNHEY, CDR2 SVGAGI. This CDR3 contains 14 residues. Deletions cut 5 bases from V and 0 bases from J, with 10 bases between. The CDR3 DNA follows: TGTGCCAGCAGTCCCGGACACATGAACACTGAAGCTTTCTTT. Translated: CASSPGHMNTEAFF.

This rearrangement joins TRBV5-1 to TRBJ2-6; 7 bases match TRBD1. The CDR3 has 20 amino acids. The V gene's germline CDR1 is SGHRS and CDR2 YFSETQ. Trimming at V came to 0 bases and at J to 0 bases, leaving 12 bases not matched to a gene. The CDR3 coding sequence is TGCGCCAGCAGCTTGGCTCCGACAGGGTCCCACATCTCTGGGGCCAACGTCCTGACTTTC. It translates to CASSLAPTGSHISGANVLTF.

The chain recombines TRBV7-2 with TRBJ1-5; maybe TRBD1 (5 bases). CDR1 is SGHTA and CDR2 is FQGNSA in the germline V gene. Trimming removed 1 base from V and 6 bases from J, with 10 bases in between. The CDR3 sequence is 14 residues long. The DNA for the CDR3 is TGTGCCAGCAGCTTAGAGGGGAAAGGTCAGCCCCAGCATTTT. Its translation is CASSLEGKGQPQHF.

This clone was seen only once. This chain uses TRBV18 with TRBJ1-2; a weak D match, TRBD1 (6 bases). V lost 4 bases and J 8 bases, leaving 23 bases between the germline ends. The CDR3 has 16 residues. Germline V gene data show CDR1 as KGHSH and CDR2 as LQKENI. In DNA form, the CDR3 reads TGTGCCAGCTCACTTTACCCTCCAAGGACAGTTGGAGGCTACACCTTC. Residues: CASSLYPPRTVGGYTF.

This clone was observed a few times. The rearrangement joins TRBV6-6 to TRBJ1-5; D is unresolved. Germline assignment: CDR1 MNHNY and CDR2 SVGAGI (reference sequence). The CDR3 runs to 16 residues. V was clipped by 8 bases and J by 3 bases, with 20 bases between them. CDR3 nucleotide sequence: TGTGCCAGCTGTAAACCCCTAACCCGCAACAATCAGCCCCAGCATTTT. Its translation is CASCKPLTRNNQPQHF.

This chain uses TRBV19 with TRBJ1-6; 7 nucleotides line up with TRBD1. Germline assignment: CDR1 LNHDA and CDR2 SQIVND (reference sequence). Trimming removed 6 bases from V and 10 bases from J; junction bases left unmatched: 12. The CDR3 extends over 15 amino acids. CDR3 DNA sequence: TGTGCCAGTAGCCCAACCCGGGACAGTATATCACCCCTCCACTTT. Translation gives CASSPTRDSISPLHF.

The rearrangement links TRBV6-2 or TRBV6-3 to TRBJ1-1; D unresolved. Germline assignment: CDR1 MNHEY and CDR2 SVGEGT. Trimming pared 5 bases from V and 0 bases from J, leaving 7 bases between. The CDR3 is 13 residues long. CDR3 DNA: TGTGCCAGCAGTCGGGAGATGAACACTGAAGCTTTCTTT. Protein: CASSREMNTEAFF.

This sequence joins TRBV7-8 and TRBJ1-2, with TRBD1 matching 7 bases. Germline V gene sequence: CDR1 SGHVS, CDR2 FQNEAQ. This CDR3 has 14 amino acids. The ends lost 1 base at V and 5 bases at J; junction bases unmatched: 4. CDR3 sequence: CASSLGQGVYGYTF. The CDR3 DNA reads TGTGCCAGCAGCTTAGGACAGGGAGTTTATGGCTACACCTTC.

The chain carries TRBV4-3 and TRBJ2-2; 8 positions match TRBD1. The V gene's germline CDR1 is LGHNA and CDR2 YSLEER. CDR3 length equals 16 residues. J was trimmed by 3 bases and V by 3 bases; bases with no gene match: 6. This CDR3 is CASSQPQGADTGELFF. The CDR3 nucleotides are TGCGCCAGCAGCCAGCCCCAGGGGGCGGACACCGGGGAGCTGTTTTTT.

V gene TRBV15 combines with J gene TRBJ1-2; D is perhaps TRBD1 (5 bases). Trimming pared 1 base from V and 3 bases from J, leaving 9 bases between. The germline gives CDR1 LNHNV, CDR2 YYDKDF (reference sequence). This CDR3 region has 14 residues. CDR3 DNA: TGTGCCACCAGCAGAGGGAGGGACCACTATGGCTACACCTTC. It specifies CATSRGRDHYGYTF.

CDR3 sequence (DNA): TGCGCCAGCAGCCAGGACAGGGGGTCCGATCGTCACGAGCAGTACTTC. Encoded protein: CASSQDRGSDRHEQYF. The rearrangement uses TRBV4-3 and TRBJ2-7; 10 nucleotides match TRBD1. The CDR3 runs 16 residues. Germline loops: CDR1 LGHNA, CDR2 YSLEER. V was pared by 3 bases and J by 5 bases, with 10 bases of the junction left unmatched.

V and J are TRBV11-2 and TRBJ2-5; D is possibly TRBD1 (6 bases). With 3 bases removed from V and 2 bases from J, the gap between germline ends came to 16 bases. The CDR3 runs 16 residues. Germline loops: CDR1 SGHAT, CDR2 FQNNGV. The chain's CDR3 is CASSFDWDDRQETQYF. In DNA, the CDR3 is TGTGCCAGCAGCTTCGATTGGGACGACAGGCAAGAGACCCAGTACTTC.

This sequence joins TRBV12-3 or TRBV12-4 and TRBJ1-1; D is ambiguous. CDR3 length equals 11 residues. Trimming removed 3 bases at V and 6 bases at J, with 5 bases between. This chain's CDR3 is CASSFRAEAFF. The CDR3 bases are TGTGCCAGCAGTTTCCGGGCTGAAGCTTTCTTT.

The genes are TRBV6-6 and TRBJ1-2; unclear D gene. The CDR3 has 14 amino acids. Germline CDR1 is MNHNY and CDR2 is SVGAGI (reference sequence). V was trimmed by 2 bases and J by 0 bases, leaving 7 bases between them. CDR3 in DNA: TGTGCCAGCAGTTACCTGGCCTCTAACTATGGCTACACCTTC. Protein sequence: CASSYLASNYGYTF.

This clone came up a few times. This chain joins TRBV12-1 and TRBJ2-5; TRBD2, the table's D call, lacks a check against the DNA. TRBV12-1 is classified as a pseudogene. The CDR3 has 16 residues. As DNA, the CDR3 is TGTGCCAGCAGCCCTCGACTAGCGGGAAGACAAGAGACCCAGTACTTC. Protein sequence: CASSPRLAGRQETQYF.

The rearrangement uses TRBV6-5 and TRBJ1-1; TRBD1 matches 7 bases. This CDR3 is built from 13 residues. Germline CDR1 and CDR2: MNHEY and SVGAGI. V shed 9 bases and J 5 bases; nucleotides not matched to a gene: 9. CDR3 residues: CASTQGEHTEAFF. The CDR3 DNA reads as TGTGCCAGTACTCAGGGGGAACATACTGAAGCTTTCTTT.

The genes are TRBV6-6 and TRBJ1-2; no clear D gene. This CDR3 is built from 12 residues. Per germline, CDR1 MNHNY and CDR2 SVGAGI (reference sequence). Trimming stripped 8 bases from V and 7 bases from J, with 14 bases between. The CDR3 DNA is TGTGCCAGCTCTCGGGATGTGGTTGGCTACACCTTC. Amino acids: CASSRDVVGYTF.